This T cell receptor beta chain was identified during a study of blood T cell repertoires in COVID-19. Study details: Sites across the United States, Italy and Spain contributed samples from acute and convalescent COVID-19. Sources were T cells, B-cell-depleted T cells, or PBMCs; the material itself was cDNA or gDNA.

CDR1 and CDR2 from the germline V gene are ENHRY and SYGVKD. V was clipped by 3 bases and J by 9 bases, with 14 bases between them. CDR3 size: 14 residues. Under the authors' procedure: Amplified reference gene primers provided the basis for estimating nucleated cell counts. Produced via immunoSEQ multiplex PCR; TCRdb's table is partial and in-frame only. Clone size and V and J calls were adopted from that table, with D and trimming inferred from the DNA. The sample holds 130,000 to 150,000 clones; roughly 86% are singletons and the top ten take about 2%. The sample taken for sequencing was peripheral blood. The source of this sequence is a human donor in a cohort sampled during active COVID-19. The chain carries TRBV10-3 and TRBJ1-4, with a weak D call TRBD1 (6 bases). CDR3 residues: CAISDQGTGKKLFF. CDR3 nucleotides: TGTGCCATCAGTGATCAGGGGACGGGGAAAAAACTGTTTTTT.